Following are 17 T cell receptor beta chains from one sample sequenced in a study of cytomegalovirus exposure and HLA in healthy donors. Researchers ran the PCR with 60 Vbeta and 13 Jbeta primers. Measured with immunoSEQ multiplex PCR; TCRdb has only the in-frame clones, and not every one. The sample consists of 110,000 to 150,000 clones, under 90% of them appearing once. The sample was PBMCs. The receptors derive from a boy between 2 and 10 years old in good health and CMV-seronegative.

This clone has a count of ten or more. This chain links TRBV6-1 with TRBJ2-7; no reliable D call. Germline V gives CDR1 MNHNS, CDR2 SASEGT. CDR3 length: 12 amino acids. V was cut by 7 bases and J by 1 base, with 8 bases left in between. In nucleotides, the CDR3 is TGTGCCAGCAATGGAGATTCCTACGAGCAGTACTTC. Amino acids: CASNGDSYEQYF.

The chain combines TRBV7-9 with TRBJ1-4; D not certain. Germline lookup yields CDR1 SEHNR and CDR2 FQNEAQ (reference sequence). Deletions cut 5 bases from V and 3 bases from J, with 16 bases between. This CDR3 is built from 16 residues. This CDR3 is CASSPSTSGPNEKLFF. CDR3 bases: TGTGCCAGCAGCCCTTCCACCAGCGGTCCTAATGAAAAACTGTTTTTT. Full variable domain (outside the CDR3, taken from reference TRBV7-9 and TRBJ1-4): DTGVSQNPRHKITKRGQNVTFRCDPISEHNRLYWYRQTLGQGPEFLTYFQNEAQLEKSRLLSDRFSAERPKGSFSTLEIQRTEQGDSAMYLCASSPSTSGPNEKLFFGSGTQLSVL.

V usage is TRBV21-1 and J usage is TRBJ2-1; TRBD2 is the table's D call, not checked against the DNA. TRBV21-1 is a listed pseudogene. This CDR3 has 14 amino acids. The DNA of the CDR3 is TGTGCCAGCAGCAAAGATGTGAGTTTCCAAGAGCAGTTCTTC. Protein: CASSKDVSFQEQFF.

This clone appeared a single time. The chain joins TRBV5-1 to TRBJ1-2, with D unclear. Trimming shortened V by 0 bases and J by 4 bases, and 7 bases separated the two germline ends. This CDR3 region has 13 residues. Germline loops: CDR1 SGHRS, CDR2 YFSETQ. CDR3 DNA: TGCGCCAGCAGCTTGGGTGAGTCCTATGGCTACACCTTC. This gives the protein CASSLGESYGYTF. The full variable domain, rest sourced from reference TRBV5-1 and TRBJ1-2, is KAGVTQTPRYLIKTRGQQVTLSCSPISGHRSVSWYQQTPGQGLQFLFEYFSETQRNKGNFPGRFSGRQFSNSRSEMNVSTLELGDSALYLCASSLGESYGYTFGSGTRLTVV.

The V call is TRBV6-5, the J call TRBJ1-2; 8 positions agree with TRBD1. The V gene end was trimmed by 5 bases and the J gene end by 9 bases; junction bases not matched to a gene: 2. The CDR3 is 11 amino acids. In germline, CDR1 is MNHEY, CDR2 SVGAGI. CDR3 DNA sequence: TGTGCCAGCAGTGACAGGGGTAGCTACACCTTC. Amino acids: CASSDRGSYTF.

The gene calls are TRBV11-3 and TRBJ2-5; 9 bases are shared with TRBD1. After removal of 4 bases from V and 2 bases from J, the junction contained 2 bases not matched to a gene. Germline loops: CDR1 SGHNT, CDR2 YENEEA. The CDR3 has 14 amino acids. The CDR3 reads CASSSGTGQETQYF. Here the CDR3 DNA reads TGTGCCAGCAGCTCAGGGACAGGGCAAGAGACCCAGTACTTC. Looking up the rest from reference TRBV11-3 and TRBJ2-5 gives the full variable domain: EAGVVQSPRYKIIEKKQPVAFWCNPISGHNTLYWYLQNLGQGPELLIRYENEEAVDDSQLPKDRFSAERLKGVDSTLKIQPAELGDSAVYLCASSSGTGQETQYFGPGTRLLVL.

CDR3 in amino acids: CATRAAGFGFF. As DNA, the CDR3 is TGTGCCACTCGCGCCGCGGGATTTGGTTTCTTT. The chain couples TRBV28 to TRBJ1-1; D is unresolved. The CDR3 sequence is 11 residues long. Trimming left V 10 bases short and J 13 bases short, with 19 bases between. The germline V gene has CDR1 MDHEN and CDR2 SYDVKM.

J is TRBJ1-2 and V is TRBV18; 11 bases align to TRBD1. Per germline, CDR1 KGHSH and CDR2 LQKENI. Germline trimming cut 2 bases from V and 8 bases from J; bases unmatched to any gene: 7. This CDR3 is built from 15 residues. This chain's CDR3 is CASSPGTGGSKGYTF. The CDR3 region has the DNA TGTGCCAGCTCACCAGGGACAGGGGGTTCAAAGGGCTACACCTTC.

The count of this clone is one. The chain employs TRBV18 and TRBJ2-1; D is undetermined. Germline CDR1 KGHSH, CDR2 LQKENI. With 3 bases removed from V and 6 bases from J, the gap between germline ends came to 15 bases. The CDR3 consists of 15 residues. The CDR3 DNA reads TGTGCCAGCTCACCCGGCAGGAACGTGGCCAATGAGCAGTTCTTC. It specifies CASSPGRNVANEQFF.

V is TRBV4-1 and J is TRBJ2-3; 12 positions match TRBD1. Trimming cost V 3 bases and J 6 bases; bases outside gene matches: 16. Germline V lookup: CDR1 MGHRA, CDR2 YSYEKL. This CDR3 region has 19 residues. For the CDR3, the DNA is TGCGCCAGCAGCCAGTCACTCTGGGCCGGGACAGGGGGCTTGGATACGCAGTATTTT. The encoded protein is CASSQSLWAGTGGLDTQYF.

This rearrangement joins TRBV5-6 to TRBJ2-1; D may be TRBD2 (5 bases). The CDR3 has 17 amino acids. The germline V gene has CDR1 SGHDT and CDR2 YYEEEE. The germline V and J ends were trimmed by 5 bases and 0 bases, with 18 bases remaining between them. The CDR3 region has the DNA TGTGCCAGCAGTTATAGAGTCGGGGTGGCCTCCTACAATGAGCAGTTCTTC. Translation: CASSYRVGVASYNEQFF.

The V call is TRBV19, the J call TRBJ2-1, with a possible D match to TRBD2 (6 bases). The CDR3 has 12 residues. In germline, CDR1 is LNHDA, CDR2 SQIVND (reference sequence). V shed 5 bases and J shed 6 bases, with 8 bases lying between them. This CDR3 is CASSPAGNEQFF. The DNA of the CDR3 is TGTGCCAGTAGTCCAGCGGGCAATGAGCAGTTCTTC.

V gene TRBV28 combines with J gene TRBJ2-7; 10 positions match TRBD1. The CDR3 has 15 amino acids. Germline V gene lookup returns CDR1 MDHEN and CDR2 SYDVKM. The trim removed 6 bases at V and 2 bases at J, leaving 7 bases unmatched. The CDR3 bases are TGTGCCAGCAGCCTACTTGACAGGGGGCCCTACGAGCAGTACTTC. Translated: CASSLLDRGPYEQYF.

This chain connects TRBV7-2 to TRBJ2-5; TRBD2 matches at 11 bases. The CDR3 extends over 15 amino acids. Trimming took 5 bases from V and 5 from J; bases not matched to a gene: 7. Looked up from germline, CDR1 is SGHTA and CDR2 is FQGNSA. In nucleotides, the CDR3 is TGTGCCAGCAGCGCGATAGCGGGAGGGCGGGAGACCCAGTACTTC. Its protein product is CASSAIAGGRETQYF.

This clone has more than one count but fewer than ten. J is TRBJ1-5 and V is TRBV30, with 11 bases aligning to TRBD1. The V segment lost 5 bases and the J segment 2 bases; nucleotides outside the gene matches: 2. The CDR3 runs 14 residues. The germline V gene has CDR1 GTSNPN and CDR2 SVGIG (reference sequence). The CDR3, as DNA: TGTGCCTGGCGGGGACAGGGGGGCAATCAGCCCCAGCATTTT. This translates into CAWRGQGGNQPQHF.

The V call is TRBV6-1, the J call TRBJ2-1; 8 positions match TRBD2. The CDR3 has 15 amino acids. The V gene's germline CDR1 is MNHNS and CDR2 SASEGT. Trimming took 6 bases from V and 2 from J; bases not matched to a gene: 6. The CDR3 nucleotides are TGTGCCAGCAGCGCGGGACTAGTGACCTACAATGAGCAGTTCTTC. Its translation: CASSAGLVTYNEQFF.

This clone came up a few times. The chain employs TRBV7-9 and TRBJ1-2; a possible D gene is TRBD1 (6 bases). The V end was cut by 3 bases, the J end by 8 bases, with 19 bases between. This CDR3 comprises 15 residues. CDR1 and CDR2 (germline): SEHNR, FQNEAQ (reference sequence). The CDR3 nucleotides read TGTGCCAGCAGCTTGGGGGACATCTCAATTGGAGGCTACACCTTC. It translates to CASSLGDISIGGYTF.